This T cell receptor beta chain appears in the sequencing data of a study of T cells expressing NK-cell markers. As for the study in general: Sorted CD3+CD56+NKG2C+, CD3+CD56+NKG2C- and CD3+CD56-NKG2C+ T cells provided the TCR beta repertoires.

With UMIs, 5'RACE template switching was used to make TCR beta cDNA. TCRdb reprocessed the 5' RACE reads and reports one entry per CDR3 protein, with no DNA. This table holds hundreds of thousands of distinct CDR3 sequences. The CDR3 contains 14 residues. Germline V gene lookup returns CDR1 SGHTA and CDR2 FQGTGA. The sample taken for sequencing was blood T cells: a sorted CD56 or NKG2C T cell subset, CD4+ or CD8+ T cells, or bulk PBMC T cells (not recorded which). This receptor was identified in a woman between 18 and 70 years old in good health. The V call is TRBV7-3, the J call TRBJ1-6. CDR3 in amino acids: CASSLTGEGSPLHF.